This is a list of T cell receptor beta chains from one sample in a study of cytomegalovirus exposure and HLA in healthy donors. Profiling relied on immunoSEQ multiplex PCR, and the TCRdb table lists in-frame clones only, not all of them. This sample has 90,000 to 120,000 clones, with about four fifths found just once. The sample comprised PBMCs. These receptor sequences come from a female donor in good health and CMV-seropositive. CDR3s include the opening cysteine and the closing phenylalanine or tryptophan. The D gene is left open where the match is weak. A row's size may be missing; if present it is once, few, many or a size class.

size: few
V: TRBV6-1
J: TRBJ1-2
D: .
DNA: TGTGCCAGCAGGCCCCCGGCGGGGGCTGTAGTCGGCTACACCTTC
CDR3: CASRPPAGAVVGYTF

size: .
V: TRBV20-1
J: TRBJ2-1
D: .
DNA: TGCAGTGCTAGGGGGCACCGGGAGCAGTTCTTC
CDR3: CSARGHREQFF

size: .
V: TRBV27
J: TRBJ2-7
D: .
DNA: TGTGCCAGCAGTTTCGAAGGCCCGGGACACACCATCTCCTACGAGCAGTACTTC
CDR3: CASSFEGPGHTISYEQYF

size: .
V: TRBV10-1
J: TRBJ2-1
D: TRBD2
DNA: TGCGCCAGCAGTGAGTCGGTTCTAGCGGGACTCTACAATGAGCAGTTCTTC
CDR3: CASSESVLAGLYNEQFF

size: .
V: TRBV19
J: TRBJ1-2
D: TRBD1
DNA: TGTGCCAGTAGTACTGACAGGGGGAATGGCTACACCTTC
CDR3: CASSTDRGNGYTF

size: .
V: TRBV7-2
J: TRBJ2-5
D: TRBD2
DNA: TGTGCCAGCAGCTTAGCGCCTAGCGGGGGGGCACAAGAGACCCAGTACTTC
CDR3: CASSLAPSGGAQETQYF

size: .
V: TRBV10-1
J: TRBJ2-3
D: TRBD2
DNA: TGCGCCAGCAGTGACCCAGCGGGAGGAAAAGATACGCAGTATTTT
CDR3: CASSDPAGGKDTQYF

size: .
V: TRBV19
J: TRBJ2-2
D: TRBD2
DNA: TGTGCCAGTAGCCGACTAGCGGTGAACACCGGGGAGCTGTTTTTT
CDR3: CASSRLAVNTGELFF

size: .
V: TRBV9
J: TRBJ1-2
D: TRBD1
DNA: TGTGCCAGCAGCGTAGGACAGGGGGCTTTATATGGCTACACCTTC
CDR3: CASSVGQGALYGYTF

size: .
V: TRBV6-5
J: TRBJ2-1
D: TRBD2
DNA: TGTGCCAGCAGTCCCGGGACTAGCTACCACAATGAGCAGTTCTTC
CDR3: CASSPGTSYHNEQFF

size: .
V: TRBV11-2
J: TRBJ2-7
D: .
DNA: TGTGCCAGCAGCCTTACGGAGGGTACCTACGAGCAGTACTTC
CDR3: CASSLTEGTYEQYF

size: few
V: TRBV6-1
J: TRBJ2-7
D: TRBD1
DNA: TGTGCCAGCAGTTTACAGGGGGACGAGCAGTACTTC
CDR3: CASSLQGDEQYF

size: .
V: TRBV6-1
J: TRBJ1-2
D: TRBD1
DNA: TGTGCCAGCAACCACAGGGGACGCGAAGATGGCTACACCTTC
CDR3: CASNHRGREDGYTF

size: .
V: TRBV15
J: TRBJ1-5
D: TRBD1
DNA: TGTGCCACCCGGCCCACGACAGGGGCGGGCAATCAGCCCCAGCATTTT
CDR3: CATRPTTGAGNQPQHF

size: .
V: TRBV2
J: TRBJ1-5
D: TRBD1
DNA: TGTGCCAGCAGTGATGGGACAGGGAATCAGCCCCAGCATTTT
CDR3: CASSDGTGNQPQHF

size: .
V: TRBV7-9
J: TRBJ2-7
D: .
DNA: TGTGCCAGCAGCTGGTCTAGCTCCTACGAGCAGTACTTC
CDR3: CASSWSSSYEQYF

size: .
V: TRBV10-3
J: TRBJ2-3
D: TRBD2
DNA: TGTGCCATCAGTGAGCTGAGCGGGAGTACGGCGCAGTATTTT
CDR3: CAISELSGSTAQYF

size: .
V: TRBV7-9
J: TRBJ1-1
D: TRBD1
DNA: TGTGCCAGCAGCTTAGGAGACAGGGTGAAGGGGAACACTGAAGCTTTCTTT
CDR3: CASSLGDRVKGNTEAFF

size: .
V: TRBV7-8
J: TRBJ1-1
D: .
DNA: TGTGCCAGCAGCAACCTAAGAACTGAAGCTTTCTTT
CDR3: CASSNLRTEAFF

size: .
V: TRBV19
J: TRBJ2-3
D: TRBD2
DNA: TGTGCCAGTAGTATGCTAGCGGGGGGGCGAGATACGCAGTATTTT
CDR3: CASSMLAGGRDTQYF

size: few
V: TRBV5-8
J: TRBJ1-1
D: TRBD1
DNA: TGTGCCAGCAGCTTACAGGGGACGAGAAGGAACACTGAAGCTTTCTTT
CDR3: CASSLQGTRRNTEAFF

size: .
V: TRBV5-4
J: TRBJ2-5
D: TRBD2
DNA: TGTGCCAGCAGCTTGGGTGGACTAGCGGGAGGCCGGGAAGAGACCCAGTACTTC
CDR3: CASSLGGLAGGREETQYF

size: .
V: TRBV5-1
J: TRBJ1-1
D: .
DNA: TGCGCCAGCAGGGTCCAGGAGGGTGAAGCTTTCTTT
CDR3: CASRVQEGEAFF

size: once
V: TRBV5-1
J: TRBJ2-7
D: TRBD2
DNA: TGCGCCAGCAGCATATCGGGACTAGCGGCGTTCTACGAGCAGTACTTC
CDR3: CASSISGLAAFYEQYF

size: .
V: TRBV7-6
J: TRBJ2-7
D: .
DNA: TGTGCCAGCAGCTTAGCGTCCAGTTCCCACGAGCAGTACTTC
CDR3: CASSLASSSHEQYF

size: .
V: TRBV2
J: TRBJ2-5
D: .
DNA: TGTGCCAGGCAGGGGAGGGGCCTGGAGACCCAGTACTTC
CDR3: CARQGRGLETQYF

size: few
V: TRBV14
J: TRBJ2-2
D: TRBD1
DNA: TGTGCCAGCAGCCCGAGGGGGCCTGGGGAGCTGTTTTTT
CDR3: CASSPRGPGELFF

size: .
V: TRBV4-1
J: TRBJ1-4
D: .
DNA: TGCGCCAGCAGCCAAGCAGGGAGGGACGAAAAACTGTTTTTT
CDR3: CASSQAGRDEKLFF

size: once
V: TRBV7-8
J: TRBJ1-1
D: .
DNA: TGTGCCAGCAGCTTCGCCAGGGGAACTGAAGCTTTCTTT
CDR3: CASSFARGTEAFF

size: once
V: TRBV6-1
J: TRBJ1-2
D: .
DNA: TGTGCCAGCAGTGAAGAAAACAGACCAAACTATGGCTACACCTTC
CDR3: CASSEENRPNYGYTF

size: .
V: TRBV5-4
J: TRBJ2-7
D: TRBD1
DNA: TGTGCCAGCAGCTCCCGACAGGGATTTTACGAGCAGTACTTC
CDR3: CASSSRQGFYEQYF

size: .
V: TRBV20-1
J: TRBJ2-5
D: .
DNA: TGCAGTGCAAACCGTGTCAGGACCCAGTACTTC
CDR3: CSANRVRTQYF

size: .
V: TRBV5-1
J: TRBJ2-3
D: .
DNA: TGCGCCAGCAGTACGACTAGGATTGACACAGATACGCAGTATTTT
CDR3: CASSTTRIDTDTQYF

size: .
V: TRBV7-9
J: TRBJ1-1
D: .
DNA: TGTGCCAGCAGCTTAGATCCGGGAGGGAACACTGAAGCTTTCTTT
CDR3: CASSLDPGGNTEAFF

size: .
V: TRBV27
J: TRBJ2-7
D: TRBD2
DNA: TGTGCCAGCAGGACCACTAGCGGGAGCTCCTACGAGCAGTACTTC
CDR3: CASRTTSGSSYEQYF

size: .
V: TRBV30
J: TRBJ2-2
D: .
DNA: TGTGCCTGGATGCGGAGGAACACCGGGGAGCTGTTTTTT
CDR3: CAWMRRNTGELFF

size: .
V: TRBV11-2
J: TRBJ2-7
D: TRBD1
DNA: TGTGCCAGCAGCTCCGGACAGGGGCCGACCTACGAGCAGTACTTC
CDR3: CASSSGQGPTYEQYF

size: .
V: TRBV5-4
J: TRBJ2-7
D: TRBD2
DNA: TGTGCCAGCAGTTCACCCAGGACTAGCGGAGACGAGCAGTACTTC
CDR3: CASSSPRTSGDEQYF

size: .
V: TRBV11-2
J: TRBJ1-1
D: .
DNA: TGTGCCAGCAGCTTACGGGACACAATGAACACTGAAGCTTTCTTT
CDR3: CASSLRDTMNTEAFF

size: .
V: TRBV7-9
J: TRBJ2-7
D: .
DNA: TGTGCCAGCAGCTTTTTCAGGGTACCCTACGAGCAGTACTTC
CDR3: CASSFFRVPYEQYF

size: .
V: TRBV4-3
J: TRBJ2-3
D: TRBD1
DNA: TGCGCCAGCAGCCACGGCCGGGACAGAGTCACAGATACGCAGTATTTT
CDR3: CASSHGRDRVTDTQYF

size: .
V: TRBV5-8
J: TRBJ2-7
D: TRBD1
DNA: TGTGCCAGCAGGCCCCCGGACAGGGGCTACGAGCAGTACTTC
CDR3: CASRPPDRGYEQYF

size: .
V: TRBV11-2
J: TRBJ1-2
D: TRBD1
DNA: TGTGCCAGCAGCTTAGAGAGGACAGGGGACTATGGCTACACCTTC
CDR3: CASSLERTGDYGYTF

size: .
V: TRBV19
J: TRBJ1-1
D: .
DNA: TGTGCCAGTAGTATAGGCAGAGACATGAACACTGAAGCTTTCTTT
CDR3: CASSIGRDMNTEAFF

size: .
V: TRBV27
J: TRBJ2-6
D: .
DNA: TGTGCCAGCAGTATCCGCTCTGGGGCCAACGTCCTGACTTTC
CDR3: CASSIRSGANVLTF

size: .
V: TRBV30
J: TRBJ2-5
D: .
DNA: TGTGCCTGGAGTGCCCAGAGGCTAGAGATGTACTTC
CDR3: CAWSAQRLEMYF

size: .
V: TRBV7-2
J: TRBJ1-3
D: .
DNA: TGTGCCAGCAGCTCCACGGTGGGAGGGAACACCATATATTTT
CDR3: CASSSTVGGNTIYF

size: .
V: TRBV9
J: TRBJ2-1
D: TRBD2
DNA: TGTGCCAGCAGCCCCACCCGACTAGCGGGGGCGAATGAGCAGTTCTTC
CDR3: CASSPTRLAGANEQFF

size: .
V: TRBV2
J: TRBJ2-2
D: TRBD2
DNA: TGTGCCAGCAGCCTTTCGACTAGCGTTTCGAACACCGGGGAGCTGTTTTTT
CDR3: CASSLSTSVSNTGELFF

size: few
V: TRBV18
J: TRBJ2-2
D: TRBD2
DNA: TGTGCCAGCTCACCGAAGCGGGGGGGCACCGGGGAGCTGTTTTTT
CDR3: CASSPKRGGTGELFF

size: .
V: TRBV6-5
J: TRBJ1-4
D: .
DNA: TGTGCCAGCAGTTACTCGGGGCGCGGGATTGAAAAACTGTTTTTT
CDR3: CASSYSGRGIEKLFF

size: .
V: TRBV2
J: TRBJ2-3
D: TRBD2
DNA: TGTGCCAGCAGAGAGGGACTAGCGGCGAATCGGAATACGCAGTATTTT
CDR3: CASREGLAANRNTQYF

size: .
V: TRBV19
J: TRBJ1-5
D: .
DNA: TGTGCCCCAAGTCCCCCGGGGGGGTCGGATCAGCCCCAGCATTTT
CDR3: CAPSPPGGSDQPQHF

size: .
V: TRBV5-1
J: TRBJ2-2
D: TRBD1
DNA: TGCGCCAGCAGCTCAAGACAGGGGGCGGGCGGGGAGCTGTTTTTT
CDR3: CASSSRQGAGGELFF

size: .
V: TRBV2
J: TRBJ2-6
D: TRBD1
DNA: TGTGCCAGCCAGGACAGGGGGCTAGTATCTGGGGCCAACGTCCTGACTTTC
CDR3: CASQDRGLVSGANVLTF

size: .
V: TRBV18
J: TRBJ2-7
D: .
DNA: TGTGCCAGCTCGCCCCCGGGGGGCGGCTCCTACGAGCAGTACTTC
CDR3: CASSPPGGGSYEQYF

size: .
V: TRBV4-3
J: TRBJ2-4
D: TRBD2
DNA: TGCGCCAGCAGCGAAACTGCGGGGGTCTTAGCCAAAAACATTCAGTACTTC
CDR3: CASSETAGVLAKNIQYF

size: .
V: TRBV5-8
J: TRBJ2-3
D: TRBD2
DNA: TGTGCCAGCAGCCTGGGACTAGCGGGAGGTGGTACGCAGTATTTT
CDR3: CASSLGLAGGGTQYF